The following is a TCR beta chain sequence with its context. This record belongs to a study of blood T cell repertoires in COVID-19. For the study at large: The origin of the acute and convalescent COVID-19 samples was the United States, Italy and Spain.

This CDR3 is 11 amino acids long. In germline, CDR1 is SQVTM, CDR2 ANQGSEA. In assigning cohorts, the study relied on participant-reported clinical history. Clones were sequenced by immunoSEQ multiplex PCR, and TCRdb holds only the in-frame ones, with some missing. The table lists about 330,000 clones, approximately 89% of them singletons, with approximately 5% in the top ten. The sequenced material came from PBMCs or T cells enriched from blood (not recorded which). This receptor was identified in a woman aged 25 to 39 who had recovered from COVID-19. The chain joins TRBV29-1 to TRBJ2-1, with D possibly matching TRBD2 (6 bases). The CDR3 region is CTSAAGGEQFF. Written as DNA, the CDR3 is TGCACCTCGGCCGCCGGGGGTGAGCAGTTCTTC.